The T cell receptor (beta chain) described here comes from a study of shared clonotypes between healthy human individuals. Findings and limits, study-wide: The small donor group covered limited genetic and exposure diversity.

Profiling relied on immunoSEQ multiplex PCR, and the TCRdb table lists in-frame clones only, not all of them. The table records around 2,000,000 clones, roughly 96% of them present only once. Germline V gives CDR1 SGDLS, CDR2 YYNGEE. The trim removed 0 bases at V and 4 bases at J, leaving 8 bases unmatched. There are 16 residues in the CDR3. A word on this clone: Its specificity is not known.

Partitioning of CD4+ cells yielded a CD45RA+ naive subset and a CD45RA-negative memory subset. This clonotype originated in a young man in good health. The J gene is TRBJ2-7, the V gene TRBV9; 9 bases are a match to TRBD2. The sequenced sample was naive CD4+ T cells sorted from blood. Subset here: CD45RA+ positively selected. The CDR3 DNA reads as TGTGCCAGCAGCGTAGAGGGCGGGAGGGTTCTTTACGAGCAGTACTTC. Its protein is CASSVEGGRVLYEQYF. Full variable domain (remainder filled in from reference TRBV9 and TRBJ2-7): DSGVTQTPKHLITATGQRVTLRCSPRSGDLSVYWYQQSLDQGLQFLIQYYNGEERAKGNILERFSAQQFPDLHSELNLSSLELGDSALYFCASSVEGGRVLYEQYFGPGTRLTVT.